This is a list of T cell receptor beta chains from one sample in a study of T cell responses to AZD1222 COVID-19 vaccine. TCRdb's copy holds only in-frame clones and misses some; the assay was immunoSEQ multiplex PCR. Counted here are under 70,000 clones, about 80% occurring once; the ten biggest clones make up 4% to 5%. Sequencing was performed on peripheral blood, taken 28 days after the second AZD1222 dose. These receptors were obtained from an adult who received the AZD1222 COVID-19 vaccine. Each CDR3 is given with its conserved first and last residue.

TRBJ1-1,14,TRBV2,CASMFKGGNTEAFF
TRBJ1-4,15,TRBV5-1,CASSPALDSGGKLFF
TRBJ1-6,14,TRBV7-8,CASSRSQGRSPLHF
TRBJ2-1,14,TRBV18,CASSPPNTGREQFF
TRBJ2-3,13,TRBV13,CASSLAGEDTQYF
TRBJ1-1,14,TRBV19,CASSIEGVNTEAFF
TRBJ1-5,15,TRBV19,CASSIERPFNQPQHF
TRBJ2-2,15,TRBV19,CASSSGTTHTGELFF
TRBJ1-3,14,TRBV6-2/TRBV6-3,CASSYRGAGNTIYF
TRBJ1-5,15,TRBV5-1,CASSLGQGGNQPQHF
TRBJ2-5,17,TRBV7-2,CASSLGLKAGGGETQYF
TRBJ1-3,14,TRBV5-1,CASSFGASGNTIYF
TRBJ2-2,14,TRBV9,CASSHRDDTGELFF
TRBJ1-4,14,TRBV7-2,CASSFLPFAEKLFF
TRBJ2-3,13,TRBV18,CASSPPVPDTQYF
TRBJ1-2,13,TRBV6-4,CASWTNANYGYTF
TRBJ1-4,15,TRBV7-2,CASSLVGSTNEKLFF
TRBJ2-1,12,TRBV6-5,CASISRGSEQFF
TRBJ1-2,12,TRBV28,CASKDPYDGYTF
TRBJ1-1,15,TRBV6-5,CATSYRGRGGTEAFF
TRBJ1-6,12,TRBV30,CAWGTGAASLHF
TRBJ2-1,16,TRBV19,CASSIFGVVTYNEQFF
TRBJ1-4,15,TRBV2,CASSSHRESGEKLFF
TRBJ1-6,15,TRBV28,CASSLTGQRNSPLHF
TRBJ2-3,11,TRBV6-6,CASSYKDTQYF